Below are 22 T cell receptor beta chains sequenced from a single sample in a study of shared clonotypes between healthy human individuals (dated by TCRdb to about 2020). Library creation used the immunoSEQ multiplex PCR assay. Entries here come from immuneACCESS through TCRdb and include only in-frame sequences with V and J called. Some clones fail to appear in such tables; in the studies checked, an unresolved V gene covers under half of the shortfall, and the cause of the remainder is unknown. For this sample there are roughly 480,000 clones; 70% to 85% appear just once. The ten largest account for approximately 12% of the sample. The specimen was PBMCs. The receptors here all came from a woman aged 40 to 50 in good health. Some clones in this sample may be carry-over from other donors' samples.

This chain joins TRBV7-9 and TRBJ1-1; D gene ambiguous. V lost 5 bases, J lost 11 bases, and 15 bases lay in between. CDR1 is SEHNR and CDR2 is FQNEAQ in the germline V gene (reference sequence). The CDR3 runs 12 residues. The DNA of the CDR3 is TGTGCCAGCAGCCCTGCGAGGAGTGAGGCTTTCTTT. It yields the protein CASSPARSEAFF.

The rearrangement joins TRBV29-1 to TRBJ2-7; D is ambiguous. The germline V gene has CDR1 SQVTM and CDR2 ANQGSEA. The CDR3 length is 14 residues. The ends were cut back, 3 bases at V and 0 bases at J, with 12 bases in the middle. The CDR3 nucleotides read TGCAGCGTTGAGGCGTTGACTGGCTCCTACGAGCAGTACTTC. Translation: CSVEALTGSYEQYF.

The rearrangement links TRBV5-6 to TRBJ2-7; no reliable D call. This CDR3 comprises 13 residues. The germline CDR1 and CDR2 sequences are SGHDT and YYEEEE. Trimming pared 4 bases from V and 3 bases from J, leaving 11 bases between. The CDR3 DNA sequence: TGTGCCAGCAGCCGTTCCCCCTACTACGAGCAGTACTTC. Its protein is CASSRSPYYEQYF.

This clone has a handful of counts. The V and J genes are TRBV4-2 and TRBJ2-7, with D perhaps matching TRBD2 (6 bases). V was shortened by 1 base and J by 3 bases, with 13 bases between the two germline ends. The length of the CDR3 is 15 residues. Germline CDR1 is LGHNA and CDR2 is YNFKEQ. The CDR3 coding sequence is TGTGCCAGCAGCCAAGGGACGGACGGGAGCTACGAGCAGTACTTC. This translates into CASSQGTDGSYEQYF.

This rearrangement joins TRBV7-2 to TRBJ2-7, with D possibly being TRBD1 (5 bases). Trimming took off 1 base at V and 6 bases at J, with 7 bases between the two ends. CDR1 and CDR2 (germline): SGHTA, FQGNSA. This CDR3 has 12 residues. The CDR3 loop reads CASSLDGAEQYF. The CDR3, as DNA: TGTGCCAGCAGCTTAGATGGGGCCGAGCAGTACTTC.

The CDR3 coding sequence is TGTGCCAGCAGTGAGTCCACCGGGGATCCCCAGCATTTT. Its translation is CASSESTGDPQHF. The chain couples TRBV27 to TRBJ1-5; no clear D. V lost 5 bases and J lost 10, with 15 bases in between. Looked up from germline, CDR1 is MNHEY and CDR2 is SMNVEV (reference sequence). The CDR3 totals 13 residues.

The genes are TRBV6-5 and TRBJ1-1; D uncertain. The germline gives CDR1 MNHEY, CDR2 SVGAGI. The germline V and J ends were trimmed by 6 bases and 6 bases, with 11 bases remaining between them. The CDR3 is 12 residues long. CDR3 residues: CASSPGSPEAFF. The DNA for the CDR3 is TGTGCCAGCAGCCCCGGTAGTCCTGAAGCTTTCTTT.

A remark on this clone: The CDR3 does not end in the conserved phenylalanine or tryptophan, so this is likely a read error. The DNA is omitted, as the CDR3 cannot be located on it reliably, and the CDR3 follows TCRdb's listing. The chain combines TRBV6-7 with TRBJ1-1. TRBV6-7 is placed among ORFs of uncertain function. The CDR3 adds up to 9 amino acids, both ends counted. The CDR3 here is CASSSSRDL.

This clone turned up a few times. The chain carries TRBV29-1 and TRBJ2-1, with D perhaps matching TRBD2 (6 bases). CDR1 is SQVTM, CDR2 ANQGSEA, per germline. The V end lost 4 bases, the J end lost 5 bases, and 18 bases lay between the germline ends. This CDR3 is 15 amino acids long. In DNA form, the CDR3 reads TGCAGCGTTGGGGGTGGAGTGACTAGTAACAATGAGCAGTTCTTC. Encoded protein: CSVGGGVTSNNEQFF.

This chain connects TRBV19 to TRBJ1-5, with TRBD1 identical over 7 bases. This CDR3 spans 13 amino acids. In germline, CDR1 is LNHDA, CDR2 SQIVND (reference sequence). With 5 bases clipped from V and 4 bases from J, the junction kept 2 bases outside the gene matches. The DNA of the CDR3 is TGTGCCAGTAGTCAACAGGGGAATCAGCCCCAGCATTTT. The encoded protein is CASSQQGNQPQHF.

This chain uses TRBV15 with TRBJ2-7; D possibly corresponds to TRBD1 (6 bases). This CDR3 region has 14 residues. Germline V gives CDR1 LNHNV, CDR2 YYDKDF (reference sequence). V lost 5 bases and J 1 base, leaving 12 bases between the germline ends. CDR3 sequence reads: CATSPRTESYEQYF. The CDR3 nucleotides read TGTGCCACCAGCCCTAGGACAGAGTCCTACGAGCAGTACTTC.

This clone occurred a few times. The V gene is TRBV9, the J gene TRBJ2-1, with D possibly being TRBD2 (6 bases). The CDR3 loop spans 13 amino acids. V was shortened by 3 bases and J by 4 bases, with 8 bases between the two germline ends. Germline CDR1 SGDLS, CDR2 YYNGEE. CDR3 amino acids: CASSASGYNEQFF. CDR3 bases: TGTGCCAGCAGCGCCAGCGGGTACAATGAGCAGTTCTTC.

This clone was detected many times. In the same sample, other DNA sequences code for this CDR3. The genes are TRBV25-1 and TRBJ2-7; 11 positions agree with TRBD1. J gave up 4 bases and V 5 bases, and 4 bases lay outside the gene matches. The CDR3 loop spans 14 amino acids. The germline V gene encodes CDR1 MGHDK and CDR2 SYGVNS. The chain's CDR3 is CASSRTGGTYEQYF. The CDR3 bases are TGTGCCAGCAGTCGGACAGGGGGCACATACGAGCAGTACTTC.

The sample holds a few counts of this clone. The chain couples TRBV30 to TRBJ2-6; D unresolved. CDR3 length: 13 residues. Germline CDR1 reads GTSNPN; CDR2 reads SVGIG (reference sequence). V dropped 5 bases and J dropped 3 bases, with 8 bases sitting between them. As DNA, the CDR3 is TGTGCCTGGGGCCCCGGTGGGGCCAACGTCCTGACTTTC. This sequence encodes CAWGPGGANVLTF.

The chain employs TRBV28 and TRBJ2-5; D possibly matches TRBD1 or TRBD2 (5 bases each). The germline V and J ends were trimmed by 3 bases and 5 bases, with 13 bases remaining between them. Germline V gene lookup returns CDR1 MDHEN and CDR2 SYDVKM. This CDR3 contains 14 residues. CDR3 amino acids: CASSLNWGSETQYF. The CDR3 nucleotides are TGTGCCAGCAGTTTGAATTGGGGGAGCGAGACCCAGTACTTC.

This clone showed up just a few times. It differs at one base from a far larger clone, so likely a read error. This sequence joins TRBV29-1 and TRBJ2-7, with TRBD1 matching over 7 bases. Looked up from germline, CDR1 is SQVTM and CDR2 is ANQGSEA. The CDR3 sequence is 14 residues long. The CDR3, as DNA: TGCGGCGCCCTGAGGGGGACAGCCTTGGACGAGCAGTACTTC. Protein sequence: CGALRGTALDEQYF.

Only one count was recorded for this clone. The same CDR3 also results from other DNA sequences found in this sample. The rearrangement uses TRBV29-1 and TRBJ2-7; D not certain. There are 11 residues in the CDR3. The ends were cut back, 5 bases at V and 4 bases at J, with 9 bases in the middle. CDR1 and CDR2 from the germline V gene are SQVTM and ANQGSEA. The CDR3 spells CSVTLGYEQYF. For the CDR3, the DNA is TGCAGCGTTACCCTAGGGTACGAGCAGTACTTC.

This clone has a single count. The CDR3 loop is CASSLHGTGNEKLFF. The CDR3, as DNA: TGCGCCAGCAGCTTACACGGGACAGGGAATGAAAAACTGTTTTTT. V and J are TRBV5-1 and TRBJ1-4, with 9 bases matching TRBD1. Germline CDR1 is SGHRS and CDR2 is YFSETQ. This CDR3 is built from 15 residues. The junction had 4 bases not matched to a gene; V was cut back by 2 bases and J by 5 bases. The full variable domain, in which reference TRBV5-1 and TRBJ1-4 provide the parts outside the CDR3, is KAGVTQTPRYLIKTRGQQVTLSCSPISGHRSVSWYQQTPGQGLQFLFEYFSETQRNKGNFPGRFSGRQFSNSRSEMNVSTLELGDSALYLCASSLHGTGNEKLFFGSGTQLSVL.

The CDR3 region has the DNA TGTGCCAGCTCCCTCTCCACGGGGCGGACCTCCTACAATGAGCAGTTCTTC. Translated, it gives CASSLSTGRTSYNEQFF. The chain joins TRBV18 to TRBJ2-1; TRBD1 or TRBD2 may be the D gene (5 bases each). CDR3 length: 17 amino acids. The germline gives CDR1 KGHSH, CDR2 LQKENI. V shed 6 bases and J shed 0 bases, with 18 bases lying between them.

This clone was detected ten times or more. Other DNA sequences in the same sample also yield this CDR3. This sequence joins TRBV19 and TRBJ2-1; TRBD2 matches at 10 bases. This CDR3 comprises 14 residues. The V and J ends lost 3 bases and 7 bases, in that order; junction bases with no gene match: 3. Looked up from germline, CDR1 is LNHDA and CDR2 is SQIVND (reference sequence). CDR3 residues: CASSILAGENEQFF. The CDR3 coding sequence is TGTGCCAGTAGTATTCTAGCGGGAGAGAATGAGCAGTTCTTC.

Remarks on this clone: A much larger clone sits a single nucleotide away, making a read error possible. The genes are TRBV6-5 and TRBJ1-2, with 7 bases fitting TRBD1. The trim removed 5 bases at V and 2 bases at J, leaving 2 bases unmatched. The CDR3 consists of 13 residues. CDR1 and CDR2 (germline): MNHEY, SVGAGI. The CDR3 here is CASSRDSNYGYTF. The DNA for the CDR3 is TGTGCCAGCAGTCGGGACAGCAACTATGGCTACACCTTC.

Comment on this clone: A single base separates this from a much larger clone, so it may be a read error. The chain recombines TRBV25-1 with TRBJ2-2; D possibly uses TRBD1 or TRBD2 (5 bases each). Germline lookup yields CDR1 MGHDK and CDR2 SYGVNS. The V end lost 8 bases, the J end lost 4 bases, and 17 bases lay between the germline ends. There are 15 residues in the CDR3. CDR3 nucleotide sequence: TGTGCCAGCGGTAGGAAAAGGGACGGCACCGGGGAGCTGTTTTTT. Amino acid sequence: CASGRKRDGTGELFF.